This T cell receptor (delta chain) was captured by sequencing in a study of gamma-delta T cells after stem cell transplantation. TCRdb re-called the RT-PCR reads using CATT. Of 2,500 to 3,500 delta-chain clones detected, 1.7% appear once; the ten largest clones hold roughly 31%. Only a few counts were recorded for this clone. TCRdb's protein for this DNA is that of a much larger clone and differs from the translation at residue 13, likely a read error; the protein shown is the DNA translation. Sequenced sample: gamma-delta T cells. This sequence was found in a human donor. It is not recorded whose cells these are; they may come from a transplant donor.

CDR3 nucleotides: TGTGCCTGTGACACTGTGGGGGATACGCTCGGTATTCGTAAACTCATCTTT. This encodes CACDTVGDTLGIRKLIF. The chain has TRDV2 and TRDJ1; 11 positions match TRDD3. V lost 1 base and J lost 7; bases outside the gene matches: 13. Germline V gene sequence: CDR1 GEAIGNYY, CDR2 EKD. The CDR3 is 17 residues long.